This T cell receptor (beta chain) was profiled in a study of PD-1 blockade in classical Hodgkin lymphoma. Profiled with immunoSEQ multiplex PCR; TCRdb holds only in-frame clones, not every one. The top ten hold approximately 17% of the sample, which has 11,000 to 15,000 clones, 80% to 90% seen once. Time point noted: cycle 4 day 1 (C4D1), after more than 5 weeks of nivolumab. Every single patient, without exception, relapsed after autologous stem cell transplantation, and brentuximab vedotin exposure varied. The study's findings and limits: Repertoire differences have undefined causes, possibly disease activity or prior therapy. Newly diagnosed patients had diversity similar to the baseline diversity of complete responders. Patients starting nivolumab less than 1 year after ASCT had lower diversity and were excluded from later analyses. Reports indicated that newly diagnosed patients had lower baseline TCR diversity than healthy donors did.

With respect to this clone: What it binds is unknown.

The sequenced sample was peripheral blood mononuclear cells (PBMCs), obtained before the fourth cycle of nivolumab. This TCR came from a human donor with classical Hodgkin lymphoma.

The CDR3 DNA reads TGTGCCAGCAGTGCCGGACAGGGGGCGTTCCGGGCTGAAAAACTGTTTTTT. Translated, it gives CASSAGQGAFRAEKLFF. This chain joins TRBV6-1 and TRBJ1-4; 11 nucleotides match TRBD1. The germline V gene has CDR1 MNHNS and CDR2 SASEGT. The trim removed 4 bases at V and 7 bases at J, leaving 11 bases unmatched. There are 17 residues in the CDR3.